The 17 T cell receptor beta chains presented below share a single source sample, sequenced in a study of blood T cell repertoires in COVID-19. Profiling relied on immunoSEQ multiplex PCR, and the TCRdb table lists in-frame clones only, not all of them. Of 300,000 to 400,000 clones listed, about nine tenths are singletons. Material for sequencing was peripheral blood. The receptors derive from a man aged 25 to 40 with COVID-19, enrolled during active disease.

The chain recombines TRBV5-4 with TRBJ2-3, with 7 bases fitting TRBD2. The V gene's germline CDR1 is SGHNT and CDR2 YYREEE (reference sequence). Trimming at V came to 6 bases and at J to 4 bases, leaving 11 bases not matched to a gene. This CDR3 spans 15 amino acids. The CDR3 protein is CASTFGNGGADTQYF. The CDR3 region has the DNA TGTGCCAGCACCTTCGGGAATGGGGGGGCAGATACGCAGTATTTT.

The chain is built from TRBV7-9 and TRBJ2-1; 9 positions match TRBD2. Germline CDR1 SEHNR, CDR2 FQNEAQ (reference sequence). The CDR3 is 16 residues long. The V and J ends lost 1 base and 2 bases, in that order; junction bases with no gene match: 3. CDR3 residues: CASSLDGGRAYNEQFF. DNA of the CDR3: TGTGCCAGCAGCTTAGATGGCGGGAGGGCCTACAATGAGCAGTTCTTC. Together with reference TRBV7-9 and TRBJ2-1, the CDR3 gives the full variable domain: DTGVSQNPRHKITKRGQNVTFRCDPISEHNRLYWYRQTLGQGPEFLTYFQNEAQLEKSRLLSDRFSAERPKGSFSTLEIQRTEQGDSAMYLCASSLDGGRAYNEQFFGPGTRLTVL.

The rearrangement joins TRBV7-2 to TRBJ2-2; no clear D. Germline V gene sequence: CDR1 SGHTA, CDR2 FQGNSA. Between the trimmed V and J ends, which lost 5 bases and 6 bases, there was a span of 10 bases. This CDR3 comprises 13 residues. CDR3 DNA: TGTGCCAGCAGCGTAGATGGCCCCGGGGAGCTGTTTTTT. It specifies CASSVDGPGELFF.

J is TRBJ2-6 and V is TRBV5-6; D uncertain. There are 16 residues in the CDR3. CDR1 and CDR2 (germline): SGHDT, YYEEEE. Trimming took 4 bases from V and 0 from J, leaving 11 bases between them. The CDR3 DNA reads TGTGCCAGCAGCATTGACGGGTACTCTGGGGCCAACGTCCTGACTTTC. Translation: CASSIDGYSGANVLTF.

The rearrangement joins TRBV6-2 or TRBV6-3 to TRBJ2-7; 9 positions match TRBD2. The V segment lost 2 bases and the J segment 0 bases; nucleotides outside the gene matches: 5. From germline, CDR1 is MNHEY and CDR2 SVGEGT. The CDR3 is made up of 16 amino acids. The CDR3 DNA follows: TGTGCCAGCAGTTACGGGCCTAGCGGGAACTCCTACGAGCAGTACTTC. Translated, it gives CASSYGPSGNSYEQYF.

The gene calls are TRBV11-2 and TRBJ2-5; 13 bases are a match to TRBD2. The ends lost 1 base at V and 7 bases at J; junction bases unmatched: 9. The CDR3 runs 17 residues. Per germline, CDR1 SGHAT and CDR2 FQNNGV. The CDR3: CASSLAGGLAGQGTQYF. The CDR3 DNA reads TGTGCCAGCAGCTTAGCCGGGGGACTAGCGGGACAGGGGACCCAGTACTTC.

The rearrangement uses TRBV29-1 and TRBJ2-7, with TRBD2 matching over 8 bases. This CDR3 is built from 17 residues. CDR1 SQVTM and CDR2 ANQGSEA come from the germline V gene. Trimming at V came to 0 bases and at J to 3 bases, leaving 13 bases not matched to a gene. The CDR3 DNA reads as TGCAGCGTTGAAGATCGGGGCCGGGGGGGGCGTCTCTACGAGCAGTACTTC. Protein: CSVEDRGRGGRLYEQYF.

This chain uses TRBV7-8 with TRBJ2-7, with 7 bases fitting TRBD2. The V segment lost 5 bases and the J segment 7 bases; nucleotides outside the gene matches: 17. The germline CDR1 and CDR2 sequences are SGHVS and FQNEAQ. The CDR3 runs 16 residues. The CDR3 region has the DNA TGTGCCAGCAGCCCCTTCTCGGGAGGCGTTAAAGTGGAGCAGTACTTC. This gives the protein CASSPFSGGVKVEQYF.

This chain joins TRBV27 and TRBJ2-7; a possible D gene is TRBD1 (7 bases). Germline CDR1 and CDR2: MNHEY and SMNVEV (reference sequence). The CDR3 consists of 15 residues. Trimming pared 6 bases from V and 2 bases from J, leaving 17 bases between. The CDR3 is CASRPGGNIPYEQYF. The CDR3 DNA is TGTGCCAGCAGACCAGGGGGGAATATACCCTACGAGCAGTACTTC.

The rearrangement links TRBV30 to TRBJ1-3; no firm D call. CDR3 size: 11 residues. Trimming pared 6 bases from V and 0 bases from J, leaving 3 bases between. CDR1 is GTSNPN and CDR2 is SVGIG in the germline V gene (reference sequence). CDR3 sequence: CACSSGNTIYF. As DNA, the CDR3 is TGTGCCTGCAGCTCTGGAAACACCATATATTTT. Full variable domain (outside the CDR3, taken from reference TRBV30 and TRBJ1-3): SQTIHQWPATLVQPVGSPLSLECTVEGTSNPNLYWYRQAAGRGLQLLFYSVGIGQISSEVPQNLSASRPQDRQFILSSKKLLLSDSGFYLCACSSGNTIYFGEGSWLTVV.

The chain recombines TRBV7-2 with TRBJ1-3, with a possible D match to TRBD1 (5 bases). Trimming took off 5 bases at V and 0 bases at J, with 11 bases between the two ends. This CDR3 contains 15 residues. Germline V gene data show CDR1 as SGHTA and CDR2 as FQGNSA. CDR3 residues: CASSQDINSGNTIYF. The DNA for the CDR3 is TGTGCCAGCAGCCAGGACATTAACTCTGGAAACACCATATATTTT.

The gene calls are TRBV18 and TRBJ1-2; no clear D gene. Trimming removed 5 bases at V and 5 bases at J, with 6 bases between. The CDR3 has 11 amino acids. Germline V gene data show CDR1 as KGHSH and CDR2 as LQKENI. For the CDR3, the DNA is TGTGCCAGCTCAGTCGGGTATGGCTACACCTTC. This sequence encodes CASSVGYGYTF.

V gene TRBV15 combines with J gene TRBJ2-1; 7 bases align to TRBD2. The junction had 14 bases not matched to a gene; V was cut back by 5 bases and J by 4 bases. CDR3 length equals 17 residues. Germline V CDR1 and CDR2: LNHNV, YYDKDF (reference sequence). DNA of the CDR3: TGTGCCACCAGCGCCCTGTTGGCAGCGGGGACGTACAATGAGCAGTTCTTC. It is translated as CATSALLAAGTYNEQFF.

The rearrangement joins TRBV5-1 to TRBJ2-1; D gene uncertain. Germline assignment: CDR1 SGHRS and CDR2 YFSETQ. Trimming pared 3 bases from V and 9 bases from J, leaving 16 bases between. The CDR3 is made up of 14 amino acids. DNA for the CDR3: TGCGCCAGCAGCTGGAGACCAGAATTAGGTGAGCAGTTCTTC. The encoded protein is CASSWRPELGEQFF.

CDR3 loop: CASSYRFQDGYTF. Written as DNA, the CDR3 is TGTGCCAGCAGTTACCGATTTCAGGATGGCTACACCTTC. The rearrangement joins TRBV6-2 or TRBV6-3 to TRBJ1-2; D ambiguous. The germline V gene has CDR1 MNHEY and CDR2 SVGEGT. Deletions cut 2 bases from V and 6 bases from J, with 10 bases between. The CDR3 is made up of 13 amino acids.

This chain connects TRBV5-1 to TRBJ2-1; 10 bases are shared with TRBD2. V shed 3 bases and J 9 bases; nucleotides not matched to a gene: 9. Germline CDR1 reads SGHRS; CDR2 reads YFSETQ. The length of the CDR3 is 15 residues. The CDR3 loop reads CASSSSGTSEAEQFF. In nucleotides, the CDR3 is TGCGCCAGCAGCTCGTCCGGGACTAGCGAGGCTGAGCAGTTCTTC. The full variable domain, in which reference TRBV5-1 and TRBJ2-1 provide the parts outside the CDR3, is KAGVTQTPRYLIKTRGQQVTLSCSPISGHRSVSWYQQTPGQGLQFLFEYFSETQRNKGNFPGRFSGRQFSNSRSEMNVSTLELGDSALYLCASSSSGTSEAEQFFGPGTRLTVL.

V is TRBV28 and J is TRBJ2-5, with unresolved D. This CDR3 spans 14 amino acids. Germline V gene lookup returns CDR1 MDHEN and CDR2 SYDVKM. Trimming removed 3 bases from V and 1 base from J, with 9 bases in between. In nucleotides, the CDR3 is TGTGCCAGCAGTTTTCGACACTTCCAAGAGACCCAGTACTTC. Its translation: CASSFRHFQETQYF.